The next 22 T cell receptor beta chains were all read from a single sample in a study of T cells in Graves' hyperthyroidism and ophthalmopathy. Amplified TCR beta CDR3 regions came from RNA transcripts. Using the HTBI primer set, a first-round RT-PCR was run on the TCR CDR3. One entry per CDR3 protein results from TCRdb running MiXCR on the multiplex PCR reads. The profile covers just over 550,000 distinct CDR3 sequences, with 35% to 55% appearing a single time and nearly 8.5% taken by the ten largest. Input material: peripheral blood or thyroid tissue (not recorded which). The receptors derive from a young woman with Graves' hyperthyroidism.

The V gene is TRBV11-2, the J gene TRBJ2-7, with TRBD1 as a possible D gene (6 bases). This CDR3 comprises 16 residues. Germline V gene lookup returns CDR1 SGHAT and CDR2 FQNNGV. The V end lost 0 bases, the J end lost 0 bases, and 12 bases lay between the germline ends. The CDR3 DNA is TGTGCCAGCAGCTTAGACCGACAGGAATTCTCCTACGAGCAGTACTTC. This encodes CASSLDRQEFSYEQYF.

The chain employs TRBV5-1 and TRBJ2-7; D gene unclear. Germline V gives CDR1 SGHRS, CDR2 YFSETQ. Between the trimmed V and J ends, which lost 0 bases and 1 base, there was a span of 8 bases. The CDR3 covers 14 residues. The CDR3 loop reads CASSLESPSYEQYF. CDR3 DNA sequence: TGCGCCAGCAGCTTGGAGTCCCCTTCCTACGAGCAGTACTTC.

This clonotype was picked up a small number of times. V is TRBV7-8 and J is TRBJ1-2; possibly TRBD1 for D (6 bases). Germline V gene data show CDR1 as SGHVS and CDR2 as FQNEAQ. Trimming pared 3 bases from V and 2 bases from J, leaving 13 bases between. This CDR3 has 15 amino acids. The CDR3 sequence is CASSLGQGKNYGYTF. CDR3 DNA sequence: TGTGCCAGCAGCTTGGGGCAGGGGAAGAACTATGGCTACACCTTC.

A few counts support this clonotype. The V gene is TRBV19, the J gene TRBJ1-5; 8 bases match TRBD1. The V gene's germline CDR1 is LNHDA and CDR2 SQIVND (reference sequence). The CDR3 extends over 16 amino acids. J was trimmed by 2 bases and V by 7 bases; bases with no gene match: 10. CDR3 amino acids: CASTTQGALGNQPQHF. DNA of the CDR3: TGTGCCAGTACTACCCAGGGGGCTCTTGGCAATCAGCCCCAGCATTTT.

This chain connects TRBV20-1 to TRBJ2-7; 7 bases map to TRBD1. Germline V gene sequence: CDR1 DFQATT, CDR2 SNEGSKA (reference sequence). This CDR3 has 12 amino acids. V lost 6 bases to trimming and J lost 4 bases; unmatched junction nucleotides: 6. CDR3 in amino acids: CSAHRDRYEQYF. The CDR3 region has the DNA TGCAGTGCCCACAGGGACAGATACGAGCAGTACTTC.

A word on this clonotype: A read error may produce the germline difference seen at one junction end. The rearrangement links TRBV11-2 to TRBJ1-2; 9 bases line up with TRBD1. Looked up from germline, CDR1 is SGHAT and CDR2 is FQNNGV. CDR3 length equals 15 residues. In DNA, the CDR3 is TGCGCCAGCAGCCAAGGGACAGGGATTAACTATGGCTACACCTTC. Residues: CASSQGTGINYGYTF.

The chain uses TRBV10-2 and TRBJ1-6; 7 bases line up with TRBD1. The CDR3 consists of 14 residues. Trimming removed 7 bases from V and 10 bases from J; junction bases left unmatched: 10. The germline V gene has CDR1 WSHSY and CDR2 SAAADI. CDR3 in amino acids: CASKEQGNGSPLHF. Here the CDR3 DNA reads TGCGCCAGCAAAGAACAGGGGAACGGATCACCCCTCCACTTT.

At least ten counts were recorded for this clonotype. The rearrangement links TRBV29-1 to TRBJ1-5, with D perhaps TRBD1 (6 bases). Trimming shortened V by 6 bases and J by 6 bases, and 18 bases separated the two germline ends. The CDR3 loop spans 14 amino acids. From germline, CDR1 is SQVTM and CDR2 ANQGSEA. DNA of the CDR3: TGCAGCGTGAGGGGCACGGGGGCTAGTCAGCCCCAGCATTTT. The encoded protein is CSVRGTGASQPQHF.

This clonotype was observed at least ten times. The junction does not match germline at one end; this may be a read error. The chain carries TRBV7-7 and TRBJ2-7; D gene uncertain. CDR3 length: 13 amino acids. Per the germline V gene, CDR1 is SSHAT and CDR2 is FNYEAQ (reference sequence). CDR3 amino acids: CASSLDLGYEQYF. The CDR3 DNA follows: TGTGCTAGCAGCCTAGATCTGGGCTACGAGCAGTACTTC.

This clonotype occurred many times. CDR3 bases: TGTGCCATCAGCCACTCTGGGGGCGCGAATCCCTCCGAGCAGTACTTC. Amino acids: CAISHSGGANPSEQYF. This rearrangement joins TRBV10-3 to TRBJ2-7, with D possibly TRBD1 on 6 matching bases. Deletions cut 6 bases from V and 6 bases from J, with 24 bases between. The germline CDR1 and CDR2 sequences are ENHRY and SYGVKD. The CDR3 is 16 amino acids.

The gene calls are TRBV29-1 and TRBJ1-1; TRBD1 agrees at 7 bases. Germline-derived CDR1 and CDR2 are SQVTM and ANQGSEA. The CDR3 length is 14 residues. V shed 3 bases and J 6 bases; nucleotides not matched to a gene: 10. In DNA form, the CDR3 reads TGCAGCGTTGAGGAAGACAGGGTGAGCCCTGAAGCTTTCTTT. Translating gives CSVEEDRVSPEAFF.

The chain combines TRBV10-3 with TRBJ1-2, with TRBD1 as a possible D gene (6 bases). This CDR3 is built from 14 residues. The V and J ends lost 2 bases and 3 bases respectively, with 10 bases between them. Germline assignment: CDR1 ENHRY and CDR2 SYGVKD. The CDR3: CAISEPGADYGYTF. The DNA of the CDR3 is TGTGCCATCAGTGAGCCAGGGGCTGACTATGGCTACACCTTC.

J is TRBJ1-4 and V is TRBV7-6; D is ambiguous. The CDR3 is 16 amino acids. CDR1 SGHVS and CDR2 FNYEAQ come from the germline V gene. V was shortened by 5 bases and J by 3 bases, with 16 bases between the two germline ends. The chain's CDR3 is CASSGRGGPSNEKLFF. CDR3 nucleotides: TGTGCCAGCAGCGGCAGAGGAGGGCCTTCTAATGAAAAACTGTTTTTT.

CDR3 sequence reads: CASSDFRDSSSYNSPLHF. CDR3 DNA sequence: TGTGCCAGCAGTGACTTCCGGGACAGCAGCTCCTATAATTCACCCCTCCACTTT. J is TRBJ1-6 and V is TRBV6-4, with 7 positions matching TRBD1. Germline CDR1 reads MRHNA; CDR2 reads SNTAGT. V lost 1 base to trimming and J lost 0 bases; unmatched junction nucleotides: 6. The CDR3 is made up of 18 amino acids.

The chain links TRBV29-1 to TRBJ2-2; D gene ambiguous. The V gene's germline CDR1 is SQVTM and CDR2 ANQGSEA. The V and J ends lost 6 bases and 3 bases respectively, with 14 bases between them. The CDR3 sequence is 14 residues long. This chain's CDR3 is CSVVGPTYTGELFF. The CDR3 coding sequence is TGCAGCGTCGTTGGGCCTACCTACACCGGGGAGCTGTTTTTT.

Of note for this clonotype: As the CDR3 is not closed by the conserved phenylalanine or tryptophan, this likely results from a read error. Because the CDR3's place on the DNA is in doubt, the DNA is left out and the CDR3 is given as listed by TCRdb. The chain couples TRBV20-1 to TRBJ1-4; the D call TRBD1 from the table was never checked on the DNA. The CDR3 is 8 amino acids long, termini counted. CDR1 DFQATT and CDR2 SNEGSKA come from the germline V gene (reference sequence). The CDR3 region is CSAPRRTG.

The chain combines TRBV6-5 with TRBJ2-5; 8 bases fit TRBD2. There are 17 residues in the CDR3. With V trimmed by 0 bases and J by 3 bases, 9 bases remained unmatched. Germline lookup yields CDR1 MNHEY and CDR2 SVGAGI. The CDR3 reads CASSYSVRREVKETQYF. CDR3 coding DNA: TGTGCCAGCAGTTACTCGGTTCGGCGGGAGGTGAAAGAGACCCAGTACTTC.

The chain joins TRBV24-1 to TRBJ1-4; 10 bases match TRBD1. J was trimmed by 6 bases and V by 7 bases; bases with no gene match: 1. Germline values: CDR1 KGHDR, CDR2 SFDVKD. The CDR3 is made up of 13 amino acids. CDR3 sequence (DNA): TGTGCCACCAGCGGGACAGGGGATGAAAAACTGTTTTTT. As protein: CATSGTGDEKLFF.

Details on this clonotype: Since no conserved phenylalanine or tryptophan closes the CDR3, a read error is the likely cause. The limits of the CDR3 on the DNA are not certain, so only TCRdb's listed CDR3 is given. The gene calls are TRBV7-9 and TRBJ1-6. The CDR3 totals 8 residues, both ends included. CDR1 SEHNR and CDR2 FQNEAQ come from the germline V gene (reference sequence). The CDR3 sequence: CASRRGHT.

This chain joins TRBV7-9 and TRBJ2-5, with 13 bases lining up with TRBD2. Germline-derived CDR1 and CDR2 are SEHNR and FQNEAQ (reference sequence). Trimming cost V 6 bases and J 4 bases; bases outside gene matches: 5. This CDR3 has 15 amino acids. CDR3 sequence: CASSRTSGSGETQYF. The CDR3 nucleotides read TGTGCCAGCAGTCGGACTAGCGGGAGTGGAGAGACCCAGTACTTC.

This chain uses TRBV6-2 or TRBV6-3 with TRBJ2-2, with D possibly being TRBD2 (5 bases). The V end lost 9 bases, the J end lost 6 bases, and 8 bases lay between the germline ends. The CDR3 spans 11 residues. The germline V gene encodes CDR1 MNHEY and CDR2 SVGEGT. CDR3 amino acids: CARLVAGELFF. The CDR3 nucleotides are TGTGCCAGACTAGTGGCCGGGGAGCTGTTTTTT.

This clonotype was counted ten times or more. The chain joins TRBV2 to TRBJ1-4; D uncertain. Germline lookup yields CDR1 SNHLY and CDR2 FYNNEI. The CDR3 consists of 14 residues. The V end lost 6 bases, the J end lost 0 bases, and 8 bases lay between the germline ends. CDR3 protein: CASSRRATNEKLFF. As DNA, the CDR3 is TGTGCCAGCAGCCGCCGAGCAACTAATGAAAAACTGTTTTTT.